The 3 T cell receptor beta chains reported below all come from one sample, sequenced in a study of human T cells and chemical hapten exposure. MiXCR was run by TCRdb on the RACE reads, yielding one entry per CDR3 protein. The sample shows roughly 380,000 distinct CDR3 sequences, 5% to 6.5% of them seen only once. Time point: pre-sensitization, week 0. Treatment specified: therapeutic diphenylcyclopropenone sensitization with weekly scalp DPC. The sequencing used whole blood, collected in connection with sensitization to the hapten diphenylcyclopropenone (DPC). These receptors all come from a woman between 45 and 65 years old with alopecia areata. Some clones in this sample may be carry-over from other donors' samples.

This clonotype was seen many times. The chain is built from TRBV7-2 and TRBJ1-2; D is uncertain. The germline V gene encodes CDR1 SGHTA and CDR2 FQGNSA. Between the trimmed V and J ends, which lost 3 bases and 5 bases, there was a span of 13 bases. The CDR3 totals 14 residues. CDR3 sequence: CASSLLVGDYGYTF. DNA of the CDR3: TGTGCCAGCAGCTTGTTGGTGGGTGATTATGGCTACACCTTC.

The rearrangement uses TRBV5-1 and TRBJ1-5; 10 bases match TRBD1. This CDR3 has 17 residues. Unmatched junction bases numbered 8, after V lost 4 bases and J lost 1 base. CDR1 SGHRS and CDR2 YFSETQ come from the germline V gene. CDR3 sequence (DNA): TGCGCCAGCAGCGGACGACAGGGGGCGAACAGCAATCAGCCCCAGCATTTT. It translates to CASSGRQGANSNQPQHF.

This chain uses TRBV5-1 with TRBJ1-1; tentative D call: TRBD1 (6 bases). The CDR3 consists of 17 residues. Trimming took 0 bases from V and 4 from J, leaving 19 bases between them. Germline V CDR1 and CDR2: SGHRS, YFSETQ. CDR3 loop: CASSLVTGNGMGTEAFF. The CDR3 region has the DNA TGCGCCAGCAGCTTGGTTACAGGGAATGGTATGGGCACTGAAGCTTTCTTT.